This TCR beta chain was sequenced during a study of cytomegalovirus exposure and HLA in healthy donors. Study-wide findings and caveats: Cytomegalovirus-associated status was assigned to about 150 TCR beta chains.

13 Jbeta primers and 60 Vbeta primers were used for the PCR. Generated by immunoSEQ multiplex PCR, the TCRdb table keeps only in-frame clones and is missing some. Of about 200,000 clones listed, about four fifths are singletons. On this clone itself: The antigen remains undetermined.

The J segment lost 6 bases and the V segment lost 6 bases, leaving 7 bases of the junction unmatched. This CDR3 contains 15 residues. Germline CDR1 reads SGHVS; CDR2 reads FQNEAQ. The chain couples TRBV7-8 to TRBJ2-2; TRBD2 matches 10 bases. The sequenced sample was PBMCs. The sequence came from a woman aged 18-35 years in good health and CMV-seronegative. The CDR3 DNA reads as TGTGCCAGCAGGAGCGGGAGGGCCGGCGCCGGGGAGCTGTTTTTT. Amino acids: CASRSGRAGAGELFF.